This T cell receptor beta chain comes out of a study of cytomegalovirus exposure and HLA in healthy donors. Study-wide results and limits: In a later analysis, about 17,000 TCR beta sequences were associated with HLA alleles at 0.05 false discovery rate.

In regard to this clone: Its antigen is not known.

PCR was performed using 60 Vbeta and 13 Jbeta primers. Profiling relied on immunoSEQ multiplex PCR, and the TCRdb table lists in-frame clones only, not all of them. The profile covers around 200,000 clones, with 60% to 85% appearing a single time and 2.9% taken by the ten largest. This CDR3 is built from 14 residues. Per germline, CDR1 MNHEY and CDR2 SVGAGI. Trimming removed 6 bases at V and 4 bases at J, with 15 bases between. The gene calls are TRBV6-5 and TRBJ1-1; D unresolved. Source material: PBMCs. The TCR sequence derives from a male donor in good health and CMV-seronegative. The CDR3, as DNA: TGTGCCAGCAGCACGGGAGGTTTGTTCACTGAAGCTTTCTTT. Translation: CASSTGGLFTEAFF.